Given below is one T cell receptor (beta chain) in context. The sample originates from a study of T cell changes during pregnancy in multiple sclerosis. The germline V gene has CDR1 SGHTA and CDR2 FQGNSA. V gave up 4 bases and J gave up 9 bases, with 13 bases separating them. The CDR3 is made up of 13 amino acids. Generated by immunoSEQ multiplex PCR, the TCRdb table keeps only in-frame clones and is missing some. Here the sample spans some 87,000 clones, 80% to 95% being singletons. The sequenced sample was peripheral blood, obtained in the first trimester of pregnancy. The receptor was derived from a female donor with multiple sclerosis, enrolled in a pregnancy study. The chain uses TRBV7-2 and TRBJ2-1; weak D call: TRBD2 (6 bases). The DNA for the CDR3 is TGTGCCAGCAGCTCAGGACTATTCGCTGAGCAGTTCTTC. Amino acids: CASSSGLFAEQFF. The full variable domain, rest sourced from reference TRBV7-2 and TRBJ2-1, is GAGVSQSPSNKVTEKGKDVELRCDPISGHTALYWYRQSLGQGLEFLIYFQGNSAPDKSGLPSDRFSAERTGGSVSTLTIQRTQQEDSAVYLCASSSGLFAEQFFGPGTRLTVL.